This is a list of T cell receptor beta chains from one sample in a study of cytomegalovirus exposure and HLA in healthy donors. Only in-frame clones appear in the TCRdb table, and some are missing; sequencing was by immunoSEQ multiplex PCR. Here the sample spans 100,000 to 120,000 clones, 88% being singletons. The sample comprised PBMCs. The receptors originated from a woman aged 30 to 39 in good health and CMV-seropositive. The CDR3 runs from the conserved cysteine through the conserved F or W. A D gene is named only where the DNA matches it firmly. For some rows the clone size is stated as once, few or many, or as a class when expanded; others skip it.

>TRBV19|TRBJ2-3|-|-
CASSMVRNRDTQYF
TGTGCCAGTAGTATGGTGAGGAACCGGGATACGCAGTATTTT
>TRBV29-1|TRBJ1-1|-|-
CSGKGTLRDTEAFF
TGCAGCGGAAAAGGGACACTGAGGGACACTGAAGCTTTCTTT
>TRBV4-2|TRBJ2-2|-|-
CASSQVRNTGELFF
TGTGCCAGCAGCCAAGTTAGGAACACCGGGGAGCTGTTTTTT
>TRBV5-1|TRBJ2-1|TRBD1|-
CASSLGTGEYNEQFF
TGCGCCAGCAGCTTGGGGACAGGGGAATACAATGAGCAGTTCTTC
>TRBV9|TRBJ1-1|-|-
CASSTFQDSTEAFF
TGTGCCAGCAGCACATTCCAGGATAGCACTGAAGCTTTCTTT
>TRBV2|TRBJ1-6|-|-
CAGVAGPYSPLHF
TGTGCCGGGGTAGCGGGTCCCTATTCACCCCTCCACTTT
>TRBV27|TRBJ2-1|TRBD2|-
CASSRLAGIGYNEQFF
TGTGCCAGCAGTCGACTAGCGGGTATTGGTTACAATGAGCAGTTCTTC
>TRBV4-3|TRBJ1-2|-|-
CASSQTVSGGYTF
TGCGCCAGCAGCCAAACCGTCTCGGGTGGCTACACCTTC
>TRBV5-1|TRBJ2-5|-|once
CASSLELETQYF
TGCGCCAGCAGCTTGGAGCTCGAGACCCAGTACTTC
>TRBV5-4|TRBJ2-2|TRBD2|-
CASSLGTSGPNTGELFF
TGTGCCAGCAGCTTGGGGACTAGCGGGCCGAACACCGGGGAGCTGTTTTTT
>TRBV6-1|TRBJ2-1|TRBD2|-
CASSESSGNYNEQFF
TGTGCCAGCAGTGAATCTAGCGGAAACTACAATGAGCAGTTCTTC
>TRBV28|TRBJ2-5|TRBD1|-
CASSGSVGGRKETQYF
TGTGCCAGCAGTGGGTCCGTAGGGGGCAGAAAAGAGACCCAGTACTTC
>TRBV7-6|TRBJ1-4|-|-
CASSLRGGAGEKLFF
TGTGCCAGCAGCTTGCGGGGGGGCGCTGGTGAAAAACTGTTTTTT